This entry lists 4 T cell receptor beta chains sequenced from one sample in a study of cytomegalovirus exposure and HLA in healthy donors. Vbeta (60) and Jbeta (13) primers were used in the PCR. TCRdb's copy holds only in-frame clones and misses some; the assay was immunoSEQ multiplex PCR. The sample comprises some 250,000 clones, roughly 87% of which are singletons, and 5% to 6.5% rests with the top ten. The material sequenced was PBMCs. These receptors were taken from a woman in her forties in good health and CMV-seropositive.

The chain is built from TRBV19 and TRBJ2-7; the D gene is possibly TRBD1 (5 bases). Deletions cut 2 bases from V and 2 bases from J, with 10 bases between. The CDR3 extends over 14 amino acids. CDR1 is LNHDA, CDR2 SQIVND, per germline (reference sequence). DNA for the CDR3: TGTGCCAGTAGTATAAGGCAGGGCCCCTACGAGCAGTACTTC. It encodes CASSIRQGPYEQYF.

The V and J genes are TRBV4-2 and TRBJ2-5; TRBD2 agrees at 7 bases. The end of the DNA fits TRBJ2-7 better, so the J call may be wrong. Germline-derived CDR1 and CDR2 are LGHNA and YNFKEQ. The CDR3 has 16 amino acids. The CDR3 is CASSQEVGGSSYEQYF. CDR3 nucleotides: TGTGCCAGCAGCCAAGAGGTGGGGGGGAGCTCCTACGAGCAGTACTTC.

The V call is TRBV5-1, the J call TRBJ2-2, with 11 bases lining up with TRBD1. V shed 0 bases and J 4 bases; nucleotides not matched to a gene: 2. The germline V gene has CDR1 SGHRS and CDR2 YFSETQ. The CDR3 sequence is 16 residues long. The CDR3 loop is CASSLAGTGGTGELFF. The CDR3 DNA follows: TGCGCCAGCAGCTTGGCCGGGACAGGGGGCACCGGGGAGCTGTTTTTT.

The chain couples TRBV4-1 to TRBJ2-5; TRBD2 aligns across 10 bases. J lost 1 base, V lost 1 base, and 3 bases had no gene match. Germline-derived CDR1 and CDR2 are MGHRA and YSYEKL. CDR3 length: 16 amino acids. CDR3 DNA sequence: TGCGCCAGCAGCCAAGGTCTAGCGGGGGCCCAAGAGACCCAGTACTTC. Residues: CASSQGLAGAQETQYF.